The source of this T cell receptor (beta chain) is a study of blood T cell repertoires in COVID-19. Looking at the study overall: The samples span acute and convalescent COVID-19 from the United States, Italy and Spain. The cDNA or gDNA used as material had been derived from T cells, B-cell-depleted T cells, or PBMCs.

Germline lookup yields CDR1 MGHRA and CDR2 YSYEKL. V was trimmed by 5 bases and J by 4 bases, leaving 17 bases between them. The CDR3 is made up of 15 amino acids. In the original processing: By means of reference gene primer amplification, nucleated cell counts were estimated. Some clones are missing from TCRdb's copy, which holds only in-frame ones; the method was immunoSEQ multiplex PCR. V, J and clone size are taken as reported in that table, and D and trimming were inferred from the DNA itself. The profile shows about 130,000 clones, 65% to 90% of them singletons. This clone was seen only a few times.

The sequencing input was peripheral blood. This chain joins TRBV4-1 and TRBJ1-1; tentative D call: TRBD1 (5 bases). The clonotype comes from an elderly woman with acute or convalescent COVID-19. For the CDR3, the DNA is TGCGCCAGCAGCACCCTACCAGGGTCCAGCACTGAAGCTTTCTTT. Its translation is CASSTLPGSSTEAFF.